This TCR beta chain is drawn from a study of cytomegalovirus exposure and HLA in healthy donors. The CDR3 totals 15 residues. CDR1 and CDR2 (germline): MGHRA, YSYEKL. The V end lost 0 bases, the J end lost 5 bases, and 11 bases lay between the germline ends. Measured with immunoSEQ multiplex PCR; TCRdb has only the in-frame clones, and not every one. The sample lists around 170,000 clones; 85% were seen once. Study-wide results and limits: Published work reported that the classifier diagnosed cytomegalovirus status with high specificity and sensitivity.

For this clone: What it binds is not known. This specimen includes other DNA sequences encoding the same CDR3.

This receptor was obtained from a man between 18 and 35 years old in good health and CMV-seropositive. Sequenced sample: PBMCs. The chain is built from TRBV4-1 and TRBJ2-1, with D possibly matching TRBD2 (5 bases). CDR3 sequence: CASSQDSPGNNEQFF. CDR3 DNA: TGCGCCAGCAGCCAAGATTCACCCGGGAACAATGAGCAGTTCTTC.